A single sample gave rise to the 23 T cell receptor beta chains below, sequenced in a study of CXCR3-negative and CXCR3-positive naive CD8 T cells. Study-wide points: In CXCR3-positive naive cells, the TRB CDR3s were more hydrophobic than in CXCR3-negative naive cells.

Via 5' RACE with UMI labels, TRB cDNA libraries were prepared. No DNA is given; TCRdb re-called the 5' RACE reads and lists each CDR3 protein once. This sample lists tens of thousands of distinct CDR3 sequences; its ten largest clones have approximately 0.54%. No cognate antigen is known for these TCRs. Sequencing used naive CXCR3+ CD8+ T cells from blood. Stated subset: CD45RO-CCR7+CD27+CD95- naive CD8+ T cells expressing CXCR3 (TNR3+). These receptor sequences come from a human donor in good health. Some clones in this sample may be carry-over from other donors' samples.

The genes are TRBV15 and TRBJ2-2; lacking DNA, the TRBD2 call made by TCRdb goes unchecked. This CDR3 is built from 19 residues. The germline CDR1 and CDR2 sequences are LNHNV and YYDKDF (reference sequence). This chain's CDR3 is CATRPPGGGRPLNTGELFF.

The rearrangement joins TRBV7-2 to TRBJ1-1; TCRdb names TRBD1, which stays unverified in the absence of DNA. This CDR3 contains 13 residues. The germline gives CDR1 SGHTA, CDR2 FQGNSA. CDR3 amino acids: CASSWGYGTEAFF.

The genes are TRBV29-1 and TRBJ2-7. The CDR3 has 11 residues. In germline, CDR1 is SQVTM, CDR2 ANQGSEA. CDR3 in amino acids: CSVESSYEQYF.

V gene TRBV28 combines with J gene TRBJ2-3. From germline, CDR1 is MDHEN and CDR2 SYDVKM. The CDR3 totals 14 residues. This CDR3 reads CASSHRYDTDTQYF.

This chain connects TRBV4-1 to TRBJ2-7; TCRdb reports TRBD1, a call that lacks DNA to check it against. This CDR3 has 16 residues. Germline V gene lookup returns CDR1 MGHRA and CDR2 YSYEKL. CDR3 amino acids: CASSQDWGQFLYEQYF.

The chain joins TRBV6-5 to TRBJ2-1; TCRdb picks TRBD1, but there is no DNA to check that call. The CDR3 totals 14 residues. The germline V gene encodes CDR1 MNHEY and CDR2 SVGAGI. CDR3 loop: CASKGQGVINEQFF.

The chain is built from TRBV12-3 or TRBV12-4 and TRBJ1-1. The CDR3 totals 14 residues. The CDR3 is CASSFEMTNTEAFF.

The CDR3 reads CASSRAGLPNTGELFF. V usage is TRBV7-7 and J usage is TRBJ2-2; checking the TCRdb D call of TRBD2 is not possible without DNA. The germline V gene has CDR1 SSHAT and CDR2 FNYEAQ (reference sequence). CDR3 length: 16 residues.

CDR3 amino acids: CASSQEGTVTDTQYF. This chain links TRBV14 with TRBJ2-3; the D call from TCRdb, TRBD1, cannot be confirmed without DNA. This CDR3 has 15 residues. Germline CDR1 is SGHDN and CDR2 is FVKESK.

The genes are TRBV20-1 and TRBJ2-5; the D gene TCRdb calls, TRBD1, cannot be checked with no DNA. The CDR3 contains 15 residues. CDR1 and CDR2 from the germline V gene are DFQATT and SNEGSKA (reference sequence). The CDR3 region is CSAERAGALQETQYF.

The chain employs TRBV20-1 and TRBJ2-1. Per the germline V gene, CDR1 is DFQATT and CDR2 is SNEGSKA (reference sequence). The CDR3 covers 18 residues. CDR3 loop: CSALIILDPRRTYNEQFF.

The CDR3 sequence: CASSNGGGTDTQYF. V and J are TRBV6-6 and TRBJ2-3; the D gene TCRdb calls, TRBD1, cannot be checked with no DNA. CDR3 length: 14 residues. The germline CDR1 and CDR2 sequences are MNHNY and SVGAGI (reference sequence).

The gene calls are TRBV27 and TRBJ1-1. The CDR3 runs 15 residues. Germline V CDR1 and CDR2: MNHEY, SMNVEV (reference sequence). CDR3 sequence: CASSLSVYVNTEAFF.

The rearrangement joins TRBV7-9 to TRBJ2-3; TCRdb proposes TRBD2, but this gene call is untestable without DNA. This CDR3 has 19 residues. Germline V gene lookup returns CDR1 SEHNR and CDR2 FQNEAQ (reference sequence). CDR3 region: CASSAGLAGEAPPPDTQYF.

The CDR3 sequence: CASSFMTSGAAYEQYF. The chain employs TRBV28 and TRBJ2-7; TCRdb picks TRBD2, but there is no DNA to check that call. Germline CDR1 is MDHEN and CDR2 is SYDVKM. CDR3 size: 16 residues.

The chain combines TRBV7-9 with TRBJ2-2. This CDR3 comprises 16 residues. The germline V gene encodes CDR1 SEHNR and CDR2 FQNEAQ (reference sequence). The chain's CDR3 is CASSLEHTSNTGELFF.

The chain recombines TRBV12-3 or TRBV12-4 with TRBJ2-5; TCRdb lists TRBD2, though no DNA is available to test this call. The length of the CDR3 is 17 residues. The CDR3 sequence is CASTPSPYSGLDETQYF.

J is TRBJ2-2 and V is TRBV13; with no DNA, the TCRdb D assignment of TRBD2 cannot be verified. Germline assignment: CDR1 PRHDT and CDR2 FYEKMQ (reference sequence). CDR3 length: 15 residues. CDR3: CASSLPGGPTGELFF.

This chain joins TRBV4-2 and TRBJ2-2; TCRdb outputs TRBD2, but without DNA this stays unchecked. This CDR3 is built from 22 residues. CDR1 is LGHNA, CDR2 YNFKEQ, per germline. The CDR3 sequence: CASSHQPGLAGGLHGNTGELFF.

The chain recombines TRBV28 with TRBJ2-7; TCRdb indicates TRBD1, and absent DNA this call remains unverified. CDR1 is MDHEN, CDR2 SYDVKM, per germline. The CDR3 is 14 amino acids. CDR3 protein: CASSPRDRGYEQYF.

This rearrangement joins TRBV27 to TRBJ2-7; checking the TCRdb D call of TRBD2 is not possible without DNA. The CDR3 contains 13 residues. The germline CDR1 and CDR2 sequences are MNHEY and SMNVEV (reference sequence). CDR3 region: CASSLYRADEQYF.

The chain recombines TRBV29-1 with TRBJ2-1. CDR1 SQVTM and CDR2 ANQGSEA come from the germline V gene. The CDR3 runs to 13 residues. The CDR3 reads CSGTAVSYNEQFF.

CDR3 region: CAGRRSSYNEQFF. The chain has TRBV7-9 and TRBJ2-1. The CDR3 contains 13 residues. CDR1 is SEHNR, CDR2 FQNEAQ, per germline (reference sequence).